This T cell receptor beta chain was recorded in a study of CD8 T cells in ankylosing spondylitis. Findings and caveats of the study: Characteristic of ankylosing spondylitis blood, it appeared, was a TCR beta motif comprising eight highly homologous variants. Clones linked to disease were reported to show significant enrichment in matched ankylosing spondylitis synovial fluid. Existing reports had already noted some motif variants in reactive arthritis synovial fluid and blood. Within peripheral blood, clones linked to disease were CD8+ and relatively rare.

The V and J ends lost 5 bases and 8 bases respectively, with 9 bases between them. This CDR3 region has 12 residues. The germline CDR1 and CDR2 sequences are SGHTA and FQGNSA. Construction of TCR beta libraries was performed using quantitative 5'-RACE with molecular barcodes. MiXCR, run by TCRdb on the 5' RACE reads, gives a single entry per CDR3 protein. The sample carries 800,000 to 900,000 distinct CDR3 sequences, about 11% recorded once. This clonotype was counted many times. Its antigen is undetermined. The chain is built from TRBV7-2 and TRBJ1-4; D unresolved. The specimen was blood, either unsorted or a sorted T cell fraction (not recorded which). The TCR sequence derives from a male donor with ankylosing spondylitis. CDR3 protein: CASSRLGEKLFF. The CDR3 bases are TGTGCCAGCAGCCGTTTAGGGGAAAAACTGTTTTTT.